Sequencing of this T cell receptor beta chain was carried out in a study of tumor and adjacent non-tumor tissue in lung cancer. Overall study findings and caveats: Top 100 clones took a larger repertoire share in normal lung. TCR diversity was significantly greater in tumor than normal lung tissue.

The germline CDR1 and CDR2 sequences are MNHEY and SVGAGI. V shed 9 bases and J shed 7 bases, with 16 bases lying between them. CDR3 length: 13 amino acids. For this clonotype: The antigen remains undetermined. The conserved phenylalanine or tryptophan is not found at the CDR3 terminus, so this likely reflects a read error.

This sample's RNA came from whole unsorted tissue. Distant lung tissue was collected more than 3 cm away from the tumor edge. Donors were chemotherapy-naive, newly diagnosed lung cancer surgical patients in China, August–late 2014. The library came from three nested PCR rounds adapted from ARM-PCR protocols. TCRdb reprocessed the multiplex PCR reads with MiXCR, giving one entry per CDR3 protein. This table holds 47,000 or so distinct CDR3 sequences, 60% to 65% found once. The J gene is TRBJ2-1, the V gene TRBV6-5; D is perhaps TRBD2 (8 bases). The sequenced sample was distant non-tumor lung tissue. The TCR originated in a woman between 65 and 79 years old with non-small cell lung cancer. The CDR3 sequence: CASSGTASNEQFL. CDR3 DNA sequence: TGTGCCAGTAGCGGGACAGCATCAAATGAGCAGTTCTTG.